This passage covers 24 T cell receptor beta chains from one sample sequenced in a study of blood T cell repertoires in COVID-19. Using immunoSEQ multiplex PCR, the repertoire was profiled, and TCRdb retains in-frame clones only, with some absent. This sample has about 250,000 clones; approximately 86% occur once, and the top ten carry 1.5% to 2%. Sequences were obtained from peripheral blood. The source of these receptors is an older woman who had recovered from COVID-19.

CDR3 sequence: CASRLAGREQFF. For the CDR3, the DNA is TGTGCCAGCAGACTAGCGGGGAGGGAGCAGTTCTTC. The rearrangement joins TRBV2 to TRBJ2-1; 10 bases match TRBD2. CDR1 is SNHLY, CDR2 FYNNEI, per germline. V was pared by 6 bases and J by 10 bases, with 3 bases of the junction left unmatched. This CDR3 spans 12 amino acids.

The chain couples TRBV6-5 to TRBJ1-1; 7 bases fit TRBD1. CDR1 and CDR2 (germline): MNHEY, SVGAGI. Trimming at V came to 5 bases and at J to 3 bases, leaving 6 bases not matched to a gene. This CDR3 has 14 amino acids. CDR3 coding DNA: TGTGCCAGCAGTACGAGGGGGCGAGACACTGAAGCTTTCTTT. Residues: CASSTRGRDTEAFF.

The rearrangement joins TRBV11-2 to TRBJ2-7; tentatively, D is TRBD2 (5 bases). The CDR3 runs 12 residues. Trimming stripped 3 bases from V and 6 bases from J, with 9 bases between. Germline V gene lookup returns CDR1 SGHAT and CDR2 FQNNGV. CDR3 coding DNA: TGTGCCAGCAGCTTGGACTCGCCCGAGCAGTACTTC. Translated, it gives CASSLDSPEQYF.

V and J are TRBV7-3 and TRBJ2-5; TRBD2 might be the D (6 bases). V lost 2 bases to trimming and J lost 5 bases, with 12 bases between them. This CDR3 spans 14 amino acids. The germline V gene encodes CDR1 SGHTA and CDR2 FQGTGA. DNA for the CDR3: TGTGCCAGCAGCTTAGCTGCTAGCGATGAGACCCAGTACTTC. Its translation is CASSLAASDETQYF.

The chain joins TRBV18 to TRBJ2-3; D ambiguous. V lost 0 bases, J lost 8 bases, and 9 bases lay in between. Germline values: CDR1 KGHSH, CDR2 LQKENI. CDR3 length: 13 residues. CDR3: CASSPPGSPTQYF. The CDR3 nucleotides read TGTGCCAGCTCACCACCCGGGTCCCCTACGCAGTATTTT.

V and J are TRBV4-3 and TRBJ1-2; 12 bases fit TRBD1. V dropped 4 bases and J dropped 8; count of bases not matched to a gene: 5. CDR3 length: 14 amino acids. Germline V gene sequence: CDR1 LGHNA, CDR2 YSLEER. The CDR3 DNA reads TGCGCCAGCAGCCCGGGACAGGGGGCAACGGGCTACACCTTC. Amino acids: CASSPGQGATGYTF.

The genes are TRBV7-2 and TRBJ2-5; tentatively, D is TRBD1 (5 bases). With 5 bases removed from V and 5 bases from J, the gap between germline ends came to 15 bases. Germline V gene lookup returns CDR1 SGHTA and CDR2 FQGNSA. CDR3 size: 14 residues. CDR3 nucleotide sequence: TGTGCCAGCAGCACACCTCGGAGACAGGAGACCCAGTACTTC. Amino acid sequence: CASSTPRRQETQYF.

The chain carries TRBV6-5 and TRBJ2-1; the match to TRBD2 covers 9 bases. CDR1 and CDR2 (germline): MNHEY, SVGAGI. This CDR3 is built from 12 residues. V lost 7 bases to trimming and J lost 9 bases; unmatched junction nucleotides: 4. This CDR3 reads CASTSGVSEQFF. The CDR3 nucleotides read TGTGCCAGCACTAGCGGGGTTAGTGAGCAGTTCTTC.

The gene calls are TRBV7-2 and TRBJ2-2; 10 positions match TRBD1. The CDR3 contains 17 residues. The junction had 9 bases not matched to a gene; V was cut back by 3 bases and J by 5 bases. CDR1 and CDR2 (germline): SGHTA, FQGNSA. The CDR3 sequence is CASSLSGPGQGTGELFF. In DNA form, the CDR3 reads TGTGCCAGCAGCTTGAGCGGACCGGGACAGGGGACCGGGGAGCTGTTTTTT.

V is TRBV4-2 and J is TRBJ2-5, with D possibly matching TRBD1 (6 bases). There are 14 residues in the CDR3. Trimming pared 2 bases from V and 1 base from J, leaving 8 bases between. Germline V gives CDR1 LGHNA, CDR2 YNFKEQ. CDR3 amino acids: CASSQLGAQETQYF. DNA of the CDR3: TGTGCCAGCAGCCAATTGGGGGCCCAAGAGACCCAGTACTTC.

The chain carries TRBV28 and TRBJ1-5; perhaps TRBD1 as D (5 bases). The CDR3 extends over 13 amino acids. The V gene lost 8 bases and the J gene lost 5 bases, with 13 bases spanning the gap. Germline lookup yields CDR1 MDHEN and CDR2 SYDVKM. The CDR3 DNA is TGTGCCAGCTTGGACGGGGGATATCAGCCCCAGCATTTT. Protein sequence: CASLDGGYQPQHF.

This chain joins TRBV5-1 and TRBJ2-7; 8 nucleotides match TRBD2. V gave up 5 bases and J gave up 3 bases; unmatched junction bases: 7. CDR1 is SGHRS, CDR2 YFSETQ, per germline. CDR3 length: 14 amino acids. CDR3 bases: TGCGCCAGCAGGCGGGGGGCCATCAACTACGAGCAGTACTTC. Its translation: CASRRGAINYEQYF.

The CDR3 protein is CASSLVGGESYEQYF. CDR3 bases: TGTGCCAGCAGCTTAGTGGGCGGGGAGTCCTACGAGCAGTACTTC. The V call is TRBV7-2, the J call TRBJ2-7; D may be TRBD2 (6 bases). V lost 1 base and J 1 base, leaving 11 bases between the germline ends. Germline CDR1 SGHTA, CDR2 FQGNSA. CDR3 size: 15 residues.

For this clone: An end of the junction does not agree with germline; a read error may underlie this. The V call is TRBV2, the J call TRBJ2-5; 10 nucleotides line up with TRBD1. The CDR3 runs 12 residues. Per germline, CDR1 SNHLY and CDR2 FYNNEI. For the CDR3, the DNA is TGTGCCAGCAGGGAGACAGGGGGCGGGCGAAACTTC. It encodes CASRETGGGRNF. Full variable domain (outside the CDR3, taken from reference TRBV2 and TRBJ2-5): EPEVTQTPSHQVTQMGQEVILRCVPISNHLYFYWYRQILGQKVEFLVSFYNNEISEKSEIFDDQFSVERPDGSNFTLKIRSTKLEDSAMYFCASRETGGGRNFGPGTRLLVL.

To note about this clone: Other DNA sequences in the sample encode the same CDR3. The chain joins TRBV28 to TRBJ1-6; the D is unclear. This CDR3 has 13 amino acids. The V and J ends lost 1 base and 6 bases respectively, with 4 bases between them. In germline, CDR1 is MDHEN, CDR2 SYDVKM. This chain's CDR3 is CASSLFRNSPLHF. The DNA for the CDR3 is TGTGCCAGCAGTTTATTCCGTAATTCACCCCTCCACTTT.

The chain couples TRBV5-5 to TRBJ2-1, with D tentatively TRBD2 (6 bases). The V and J ends lost 3 bases and 8 bases respectively, with 15 bases between them. The germline gives CDR1 SGHKS, CDR2 YYEKEE (reference sequence). There are 14 residues in the CDR3. The CDR3 reads CASSSSAGRDEQFF. The DNA for the CDR3 is TGTGCCAGCAGCTCCTCGGCGGGGCGGGATGAGCAGTTCTTC.

This clone was recorded a few times. This chain uses TRBV6-6 with TRBJ1-1; 11 bases are shared with TRBD1. The CDR3 is 20 amino acids. CDR1 and CDR2 from the germline V gene are MNHNY and SVGAGI (reference sequence). With 6 bases clipped from V and 4 bases from J, the junction kept 22 bases outside the gene matches. DNA for the CDR3: TGTGCCAGCAGCTTATTATCAAGGCCCTGGGACAGGGGGAGCGGCACTGAAGCTTTCTTT. Protein: CASSLLSRPWDRGSGTEAFF.

The genes are TRBV18 and TRBJ2-2; possible D gene TRBD1, 6 bases. Germline V gene lookup returns CDR1 KGHSH and CDR2 LQKENI. Trimming took 2 bases from V and 0 from J, leaving 13 bases between them. The CDR3 totals 17 residues. CDR3 nucleotides: TGTGCCAGCTCACCATCCTCCGGGACACCGAACACCGGGGAGCTGTTTTTT. As protein: CASSPSSGTPNTGELFF.

This rearrangement joins TRBV19 to TRBJ2-2; 11 bases align to TRBD1. This CDR3 is built from 16 residues. Losses at the gene ends were 7 bases for V and 4 bases for J; bases not matched to a gene: 8. From germline, CDR1 is LNHDA and CDR2 SQIVND (reference sequence). This CDR3 reads CASTTGQGARTGELFF. The CDR3 nucleotides are TGTGCCAGTACCACAGGACAGGGGGCGCGCACCGGGGAGCTGTTTTTT.

The CDR3 DNA sequence: TGTGCCAGTGGAAACAATCGGGACAGCAACTACGAGCAGTACTTC. Its protein is CASGNNRDSNYEQYF. The chain recombines TRBV19 with TRBJ2-7; 7 positions match TRBD1. V trimming: 8 bases; J trimming: 3 bases; junction bases outside the gene matches: 13. This CDR3 has 15 amino acids. Germline values: CDR1 LNHDA, CDR2 SQIVND (reference sequence). The full variable domain, completed using reference TRBV19 and TRBJ2-7, is DGGITQSPKYLFRKEGQNVTLSCEQNLNHDAMYWYRQDPGQGLRLIYYSQIVNDFQKGDIAEGYSVSREKKESFPLTVTSAQKNPTAFYLCASGNNRDSNYEQYFGPGTRLTVT.

The chain links TRBV2 to TRBJ2-3, with D possibly matching TRBD2 (6 bases). Germline CDR1 is SNHLY and CDR2 is FYNNEI. There are 12 residues in the CDR3. V gave up 11 bases and J gave up 4 bases, with 13 bases separating them. The CDR3 nucleotides are TGTGCCGGGGGGATAGACGCAGATACGCAGTATTTT. Translating it yields CAGGIDADTQYF.

DNA of the CDR3: TGTGCCACCAGCAGAGATAGTAGAGGGGCCAACGTCCTGACTTTC. It yields the protein CATSRDSRGANVLTF. The chain couples TRBV15 to TRBJ2-6; the D is unclear. V dropped 0 bases and J dropped 4 bases, with 7 bases sitting between them. Per the germline V gene, CDR1 is LNHNV and CDR2 is YYDKDF (reference sequence). This CDR3 has 15 amino acids.

At least ten counts were recorded for this clone. This chain links TRBV7-8 with TRBJ2-6; 7 nucleotides agree with TRBD2. Germline trimming cut 2 bases from V and 0 bases from J; bases unmatched to any gene: 10. The CDR3 sequence is 19 residues long. Germline V lookup: CDR1 SGHVS, CDR2 FQNEAQ. The CDR3 loop is CASSLSFSGLPSGANVLTF. The CDR3 nucleotides read TGTGCCAGCAGCTTAAGCTTTAGCGGGCTACCCTCTGGGGCCAACGTCCTGACTTTC.

This rearrangement joins TRBV29-1 to TRBJ2-1; TRBD1 matches at 10 bases. This CDR3 has 13 residues. Per the germline V gene, CDR1 is SQVTM and CDR2 is ANQGSEA. With V trimmed by 8 bases and J by 7 bases, 8 bases remained unmatched. CDR3 nucleotides: TGCAGCTCACGGACAGGGGGGATGAATGAGCAGTTCTTC. Its translation: CSSRTGGMNEQFF.